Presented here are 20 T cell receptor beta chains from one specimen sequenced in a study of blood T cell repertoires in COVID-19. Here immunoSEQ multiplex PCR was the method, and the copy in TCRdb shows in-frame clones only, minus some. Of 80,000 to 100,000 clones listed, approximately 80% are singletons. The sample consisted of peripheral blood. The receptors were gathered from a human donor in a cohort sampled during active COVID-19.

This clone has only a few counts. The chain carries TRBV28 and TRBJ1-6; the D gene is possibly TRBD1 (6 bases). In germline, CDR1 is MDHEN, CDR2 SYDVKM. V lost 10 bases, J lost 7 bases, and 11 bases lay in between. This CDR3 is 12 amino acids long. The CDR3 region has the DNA TGTGCCACCAGACAGGAAAATTCACCCCTCCACTTT. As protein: CATRQENSPLHF.

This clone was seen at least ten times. The CDR3 protein is CASSQEDRLTF. The DNA of the CDR3 is TGTGCCAGCAGCCAAGAAGACAGGCTTACCTTC. The chain joins TRBV14 to TRBJ1-2; weak D call: TRBD1 (6 bases). This CDR3 spans 11 amino acids. Germline CDR1 is SGHDN and CDR2 is FVKESK. Trimming removed 0 bases at V and 14 bases at J, with 10 bases between.

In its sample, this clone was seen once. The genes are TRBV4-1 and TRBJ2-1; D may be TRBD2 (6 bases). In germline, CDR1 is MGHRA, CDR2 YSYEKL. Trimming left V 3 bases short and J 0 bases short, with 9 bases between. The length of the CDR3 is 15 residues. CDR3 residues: CASSHSGSSYNEQFF. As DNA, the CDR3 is TGCGCCAGCAGCCATAGCGGAAGCTCCTACAATGAGCAGTTCTTC.

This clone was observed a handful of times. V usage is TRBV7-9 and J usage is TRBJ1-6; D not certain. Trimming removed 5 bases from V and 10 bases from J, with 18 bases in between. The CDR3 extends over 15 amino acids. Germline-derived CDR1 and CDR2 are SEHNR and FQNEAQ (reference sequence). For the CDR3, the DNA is TGTGCCAGCAGCGCCCAACAATCCCGATGGTCACCCCTCCACTTT. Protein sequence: CASSAQQSRWSPLHF.

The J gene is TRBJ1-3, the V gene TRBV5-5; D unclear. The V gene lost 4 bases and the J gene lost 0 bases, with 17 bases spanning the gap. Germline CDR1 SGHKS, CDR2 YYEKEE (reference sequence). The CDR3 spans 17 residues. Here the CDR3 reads CASSPEPALSSGNTIYF. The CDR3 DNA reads TGTGCCAGCAGCCCCGAGCCCGCATTGAGCTCTGGAAACACCATATATTTT.

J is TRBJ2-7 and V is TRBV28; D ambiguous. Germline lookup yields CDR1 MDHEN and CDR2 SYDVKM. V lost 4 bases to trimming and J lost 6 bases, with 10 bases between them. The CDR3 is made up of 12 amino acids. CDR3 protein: CASSSRWPEQYF. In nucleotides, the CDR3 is TGTGCCAGCAGTTCGCGGTGGCCCGAGCAGTACTTC. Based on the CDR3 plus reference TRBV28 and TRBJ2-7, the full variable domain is DVKVTQSSRYLVKRTGEKVFLECVQDMDHENMFWYRQDPGLGLRLIYFSYDVKMKEKGDIPEGYSVSREKKERFSLILESASTNQTSMYLCASSSRWPEQYFGPGTRLTVT.

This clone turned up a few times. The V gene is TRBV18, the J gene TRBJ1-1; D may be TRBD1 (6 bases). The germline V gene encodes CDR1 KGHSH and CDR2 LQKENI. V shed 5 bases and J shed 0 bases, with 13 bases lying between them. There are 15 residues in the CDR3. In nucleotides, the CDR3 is TGTGCCAGCTCAGGGGGAAGGGGGATGAACACTGAAGCTTTCTTT. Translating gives CASSGGRGMNTEAFF. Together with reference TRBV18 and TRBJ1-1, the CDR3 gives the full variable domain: NAGVMQNPRHLVRRRGQEARLRCSPMKGHSHVYWYRQLPEEGLKFMVYLQKENIIDESGMPKERFSAEFPKEGPSILRIQQVVRGDSAAYFCASSGGRGMNTEAFFGQGTRLTVV.

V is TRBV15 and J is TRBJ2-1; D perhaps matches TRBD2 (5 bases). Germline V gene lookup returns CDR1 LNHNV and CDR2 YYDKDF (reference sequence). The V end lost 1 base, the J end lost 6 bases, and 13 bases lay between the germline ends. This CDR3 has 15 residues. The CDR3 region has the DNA TGTGCCACCAGCAGAGTGGGAGCCGGGTTCAATGAGCAGTTCTTC. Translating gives CATSRVGAGFNEQFF. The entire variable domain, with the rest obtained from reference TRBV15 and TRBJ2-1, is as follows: DAMVIQNPRYQVTQFGKPVTLSCSQTLNHNVMYWYQQKSSQAPKLLFHYYDKDFNNEADTPDNFQSRRPNTSFCFLDIRSPGLGDTAMYLCATSRVGAGFNEQFFGPGTRLTVL.

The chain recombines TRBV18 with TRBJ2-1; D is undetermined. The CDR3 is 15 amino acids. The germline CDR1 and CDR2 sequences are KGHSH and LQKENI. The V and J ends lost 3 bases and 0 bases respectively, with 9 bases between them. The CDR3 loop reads CASSPGRSSYNEQFF. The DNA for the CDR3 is TGTGCCAGCTCACCGGGCCGAAGCTCCTACAATGAGCAGTTCTTC.

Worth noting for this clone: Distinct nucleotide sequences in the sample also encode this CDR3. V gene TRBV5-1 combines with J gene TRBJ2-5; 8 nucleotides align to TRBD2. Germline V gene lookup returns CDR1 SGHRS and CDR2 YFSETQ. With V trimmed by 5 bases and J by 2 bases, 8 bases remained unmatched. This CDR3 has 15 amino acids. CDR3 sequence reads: CASSKAGGPQETQYF. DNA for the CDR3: TGCGCCAGCAGTAAGGCGGGGGGACCTCAAGAGACCCAGTACTTC.

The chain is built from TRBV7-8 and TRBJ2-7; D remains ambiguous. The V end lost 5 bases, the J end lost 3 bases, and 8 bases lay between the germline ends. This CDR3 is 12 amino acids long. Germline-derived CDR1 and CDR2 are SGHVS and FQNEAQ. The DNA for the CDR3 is TGTGCCAGCAGCCGGAGTGGCTACGAGCAGTACTTC. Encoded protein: CASSRSGYEQYF.

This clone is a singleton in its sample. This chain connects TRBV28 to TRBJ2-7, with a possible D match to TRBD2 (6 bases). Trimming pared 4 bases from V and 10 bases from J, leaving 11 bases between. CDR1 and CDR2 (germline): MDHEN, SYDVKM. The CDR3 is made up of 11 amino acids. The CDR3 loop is CASSSAGSQYF. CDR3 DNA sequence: TGTGCCAGCAGTTCCGCGGGAAGTCAGTACTTC.

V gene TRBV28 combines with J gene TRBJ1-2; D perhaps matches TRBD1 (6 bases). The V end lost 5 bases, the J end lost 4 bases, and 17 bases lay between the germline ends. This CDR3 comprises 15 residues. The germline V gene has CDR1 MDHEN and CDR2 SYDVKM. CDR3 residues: CASSEGGRTLYGYTF. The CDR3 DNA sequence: TGTGCCAGCAGTGAAGGGGGTCGGACACTCTATGGCTACACCTTC.

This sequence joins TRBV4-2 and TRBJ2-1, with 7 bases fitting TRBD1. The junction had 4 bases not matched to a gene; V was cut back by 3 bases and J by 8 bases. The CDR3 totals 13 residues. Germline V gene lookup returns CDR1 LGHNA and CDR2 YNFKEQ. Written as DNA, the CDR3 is TGTGCCAGCAGCCATGGACAGGCCCATGAGCAGTTCTTC. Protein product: CASSHGQAHEQFF.

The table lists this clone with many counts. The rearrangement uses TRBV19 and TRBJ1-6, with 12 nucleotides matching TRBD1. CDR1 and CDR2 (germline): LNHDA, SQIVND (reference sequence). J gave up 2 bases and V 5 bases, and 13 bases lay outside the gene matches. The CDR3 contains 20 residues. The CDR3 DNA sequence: TGTGCCAGTAGTGATCGGTGGGGACAGGGGGCGAGCGCCTATAATTCACCCCTCCACTTT. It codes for CASSDRWGQGASAYNSPLHF. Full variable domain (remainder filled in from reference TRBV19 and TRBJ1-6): DGGITQSPKYLFRKEGQNVTLSCEQNLNHDAMYWYRQDPGQGLRLIYYSQIVNDFQKGDIAEGYSVSREKKESFPLTVTSAQKNPTAFYLCASSDRWGQGASAYNSPLHFGNGTRLTVT.

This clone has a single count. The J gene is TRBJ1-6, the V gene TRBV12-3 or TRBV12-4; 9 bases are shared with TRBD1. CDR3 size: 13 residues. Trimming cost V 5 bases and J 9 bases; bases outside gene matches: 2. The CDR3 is CASSLDRGSPLHF. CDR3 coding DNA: TGTGCCAGCAGTCTGGACAGGGGTTCACCCCTCCACTTT.

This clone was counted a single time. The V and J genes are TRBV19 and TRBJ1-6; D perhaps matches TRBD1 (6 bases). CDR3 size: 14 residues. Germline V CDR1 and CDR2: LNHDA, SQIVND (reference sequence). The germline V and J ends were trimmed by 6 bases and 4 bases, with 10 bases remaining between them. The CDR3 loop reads CASSNREYNSPLHF. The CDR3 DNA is TGTGCCAGTAGCAACAGGGAGTATAATTCACCCCTCCACTTT.

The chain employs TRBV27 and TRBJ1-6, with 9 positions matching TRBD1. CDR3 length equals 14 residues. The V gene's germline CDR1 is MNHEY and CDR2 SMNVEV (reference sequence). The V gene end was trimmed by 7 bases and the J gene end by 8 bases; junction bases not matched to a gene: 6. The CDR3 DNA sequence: TGTGCCAGCATGGATGGGACAGGGTATTCACCCCTCCACTTT. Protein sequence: CASMDGTGYSPLHF.

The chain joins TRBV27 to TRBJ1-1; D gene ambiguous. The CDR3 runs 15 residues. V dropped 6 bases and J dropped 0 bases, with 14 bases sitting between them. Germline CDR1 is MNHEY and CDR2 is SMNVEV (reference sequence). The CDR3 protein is CASSLLQLVNTEAFF. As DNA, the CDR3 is TGTGCCAGCAGCCTATTACAGCTGGTGAACACTGAAGCTTTCTTT.

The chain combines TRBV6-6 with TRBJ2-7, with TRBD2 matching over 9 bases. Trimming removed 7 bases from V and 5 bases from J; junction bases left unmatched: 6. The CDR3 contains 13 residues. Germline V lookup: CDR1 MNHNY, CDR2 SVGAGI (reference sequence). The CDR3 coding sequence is TGTGCCAGCACCTTAGCGGGAGAAAACGAGCAGTACTTC. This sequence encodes CASTLAGENEQYF.